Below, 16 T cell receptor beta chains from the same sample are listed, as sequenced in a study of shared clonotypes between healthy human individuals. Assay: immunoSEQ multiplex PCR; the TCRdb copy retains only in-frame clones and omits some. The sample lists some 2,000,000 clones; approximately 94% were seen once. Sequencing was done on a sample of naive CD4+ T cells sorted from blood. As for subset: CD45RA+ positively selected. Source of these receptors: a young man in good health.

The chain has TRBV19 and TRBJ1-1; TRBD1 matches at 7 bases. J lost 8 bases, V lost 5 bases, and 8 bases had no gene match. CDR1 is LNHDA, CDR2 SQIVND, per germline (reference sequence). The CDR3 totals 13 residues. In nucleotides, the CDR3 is TGTGCCAGTAGTCAAGACAGGGCTTCCGAAGCTTTCTTT. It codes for CASSQDRASEAFF.

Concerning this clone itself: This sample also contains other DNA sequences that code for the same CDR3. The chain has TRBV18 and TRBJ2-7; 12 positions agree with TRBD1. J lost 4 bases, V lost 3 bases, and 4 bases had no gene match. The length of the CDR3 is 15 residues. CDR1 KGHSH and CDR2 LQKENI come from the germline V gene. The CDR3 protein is CASSPLGQGAYEQYF. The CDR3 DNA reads TGTGCCAGCTCACCCCTGGGACAGGGGGCTTACGAGCAGTACTTC. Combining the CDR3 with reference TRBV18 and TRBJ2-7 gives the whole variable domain NAGVMQNPRHLVRRRGQEARLRCSPMKGHSHVYWYRQLPEEGLKFMVYLQKENIIDESGMPKERFSAEFPKEGPSILRIQQVVRGDSAAYFCASSPLGQGAYEQYFGPGTRLTVT.

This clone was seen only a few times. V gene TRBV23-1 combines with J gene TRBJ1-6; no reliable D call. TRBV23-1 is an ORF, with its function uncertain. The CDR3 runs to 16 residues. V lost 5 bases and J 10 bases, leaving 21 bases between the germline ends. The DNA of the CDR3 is TGCGCCAGCAGTACTCGGCCCACCGGGAGGTGCTCACCCCTCCACTTT. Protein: CASSTRPTGRCSPLHF.

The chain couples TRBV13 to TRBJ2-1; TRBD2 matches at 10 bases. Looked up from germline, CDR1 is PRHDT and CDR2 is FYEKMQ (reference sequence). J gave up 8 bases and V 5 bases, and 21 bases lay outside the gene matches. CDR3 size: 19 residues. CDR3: CASSPSEYGLAGDKDEQFF. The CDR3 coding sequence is TGTGCCAGCAGCCCCTCTGAGTATGGGCTAGCGGGAGACAAGGATGAGCAGTTCTTC.

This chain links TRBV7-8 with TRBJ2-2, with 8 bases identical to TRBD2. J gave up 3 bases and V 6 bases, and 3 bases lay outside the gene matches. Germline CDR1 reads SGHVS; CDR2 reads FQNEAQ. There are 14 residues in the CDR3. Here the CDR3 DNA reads TGTGCCAGCAGAGGACTAGCAGACACCGGGGAGCTGTTTTTT. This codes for CASRGLADTGELFF.

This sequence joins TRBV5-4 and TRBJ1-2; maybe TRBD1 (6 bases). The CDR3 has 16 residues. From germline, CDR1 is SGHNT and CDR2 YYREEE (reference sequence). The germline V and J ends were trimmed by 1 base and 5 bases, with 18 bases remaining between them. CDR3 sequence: CASSLSKDRVGYGYTF. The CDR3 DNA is TGTGCCAGCAGCTTGTCCAAGGACAGAGTCGGATATGGCTACACCTTC.

In DNA form, the CDR3 reads TGTGCCAGCAGTCCTACGGAAAATCAGCCCCAGCATTTT. Protein product: CASSPTENQPQHF. The genes are TRBV7-8 and TRBJ1-5; D ambiguous. The germline gives CDR1 SGHVS, CDR2 FQNEAQ. CDR3 size: 13 residues. Trimming took 6 bases from V and 4 from J, leaving 10 bases between them.

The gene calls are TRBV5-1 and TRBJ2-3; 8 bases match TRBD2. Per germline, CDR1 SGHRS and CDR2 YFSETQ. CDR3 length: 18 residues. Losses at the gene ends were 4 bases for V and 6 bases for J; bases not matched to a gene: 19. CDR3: CASSQGRVGGGKRDTQYF. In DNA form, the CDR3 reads TGCGCCAGCAGCCAGGGTCGGGTTGGCGGGGGGAAGCGGGATACGCAGTATTTT.

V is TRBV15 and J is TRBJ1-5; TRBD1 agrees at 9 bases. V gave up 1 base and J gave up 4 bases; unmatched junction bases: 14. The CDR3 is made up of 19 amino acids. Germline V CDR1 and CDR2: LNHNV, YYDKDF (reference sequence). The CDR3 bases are TGTGCCACCAGCAGAGGGAGGACAGGGGTTGTTGATCCGAATCAGCCCCAGCATTTT. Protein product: CATSRGRTGVVDPNQPQHF.

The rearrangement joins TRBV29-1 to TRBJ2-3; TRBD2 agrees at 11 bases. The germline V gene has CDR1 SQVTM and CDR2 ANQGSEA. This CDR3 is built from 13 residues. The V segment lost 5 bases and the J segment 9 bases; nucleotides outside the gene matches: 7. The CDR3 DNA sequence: TGCAGCGTTACTAGCGGGAGTAGATACACGCAGTATTTT. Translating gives CSVTSGSRYTQYF.

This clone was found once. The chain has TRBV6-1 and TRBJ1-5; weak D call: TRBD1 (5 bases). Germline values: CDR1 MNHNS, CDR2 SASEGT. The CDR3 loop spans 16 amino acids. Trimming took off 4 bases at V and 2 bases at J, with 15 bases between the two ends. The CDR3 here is CASSARGGRGNQPQHF. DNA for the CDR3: TGTGCCAGCAGTGCCCGGGGCGGTAGGGGCAATCAGCCCCAGCATTTT.

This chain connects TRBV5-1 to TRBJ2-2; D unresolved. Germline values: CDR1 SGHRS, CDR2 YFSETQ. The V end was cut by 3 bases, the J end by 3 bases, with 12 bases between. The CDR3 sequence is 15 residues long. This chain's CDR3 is CASSSNVADTGELFF. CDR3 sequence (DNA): TGCGCCAGCAGCTCGAACGTGGCTGACACCGGGGAGCTGTTTTTT.

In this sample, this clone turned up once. CDR3 coding DNA: TGTGCCAGCAGCGCCACAGGGGGGGAAAAACTGTTTTTT. It translates to CASSATGGEKLFF. The V call is TRBV7-2, the J call TRBJ1-4; the match to TRBD1 covers 8 bases. The V segment lost 5 bases and the J segment 8 bases; nucleotides outside the gene matches: 4. Germline-derived CDR1 and CDR2 are SGHTA and FQGNSA. The length of the CDR3 is 13 residues.

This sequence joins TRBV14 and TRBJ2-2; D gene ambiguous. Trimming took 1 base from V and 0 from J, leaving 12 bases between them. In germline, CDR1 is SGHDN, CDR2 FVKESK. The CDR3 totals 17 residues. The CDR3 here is CASSQVVGSSNTGELFF. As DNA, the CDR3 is TGTGCCAGCAGCCAAGTGGTTGGGTCCTCGAACACCGGGGAGCTGTTTTTT.

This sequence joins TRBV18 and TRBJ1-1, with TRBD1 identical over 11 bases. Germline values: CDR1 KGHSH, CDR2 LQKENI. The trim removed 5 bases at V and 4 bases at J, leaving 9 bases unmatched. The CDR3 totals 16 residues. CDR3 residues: CASSTGQGASGTEAFF. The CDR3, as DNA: TGTGCCAGCTCAACCGGACAGGGGGCCTCAGGCACTGAAGCTTTCTTT.

The CDR3 is CAISEPNIAGNTIYF. CDR3 DNA: TGTGCCATCAGTGAGCCGAACATAGCAGGAAACACCATATATTTT. The V gene is TRBV10-3, the J gene TRBJ1-3; no firm D call. Trimming pared 2 bases from V and 4 bases from J, leaving 12 bases between. CDR3 length equals 15 residues. Germline V gene lookup returns CDR1 ENHRY and CDR2 SYGVKD.